Following are 6 T cell receptor beta chains from one sample sequenced in a study of cytomegalovirus exposure and HLA in healthy donors. Primers for the PCR totalled 60 Vbeta and 13 Jbeta. Libraries were prepared by immunoSEQ multiplex PCR; TCRdb keeps only in-frame clonotypes and omits some of them. The sample has 97,000 or so clones, 70% to 90% seen once. The sequenced material came from PBMCs. The receptors were sampled from a man between 35 and 55 years old in good health and CMV-seronegative.

This clone was recorded once. The chain is built from TRBV6-1 and TRBJ1-5; a weak D match, TRBD1 (5 bases). The CDR3 is 14 amino acids. Germline CDR1 is MNHNS and CDR2 is SASEGT. Trimming took 4 bases from V and 3 from J, leaving 10 bases between them. The CDR3: CASSAQGNNQPQHF. DNA for the CDR3: TGTGCCAGCAGTGCGCAGGGCAACAATCAGCCCCAGCATTTT.

The V call is TRBV29-1, the J call TRBJ1-2, with D uncertain. Germline V CDR1 and CDR2: SQVTM, ANQGSEA. V was pared by 0 bases and J by 4 bases, with 15 bases between. The CDR3 loop spans 15 amino acids. The CDR3 is CSVEDHRRTPYGYTF. DNA for the CDR3: TGCAGCGTTGAAGATCACCGGAGAACTCCCTATGGCTACACCTTC.

This clone was seen only once. CDR3 nucleotides: TGTGCCAGCAGTTTGTCTTTCACAGGGGTCCCCTACGAGCAGTACTTC. It yields the protein CASSLSFTGVPYEQYF. The J gene is TRBJ2-5, the V gene TRBV27, with 7 nucleotides matching TRBD1. The J call may be faulty, since TRBJ2-7 better matches the DNA end. Germline CDR1 and CDR2: MNHEY and SMNVEV (reference sequence). This CDR3 region has 16 residues.

The rearrangement links TRBV29-1 to TRBJ1-1, with 7 nucleotides matching TRBD1. The V gene end was trimmed by 5 bases and the J gene end by 1 base; junction bases not matched to a gene: 7. CDR3 size: 14 residues. Germline V gene sequence: CDR1 SQVTM, CDR2 ANQGSEA. CDR3 sequence: CSVYRGPTNTEAFF. The DNA for the CDR3 is TGCAGCGTTTACAGGGGACCAACGAACACTGAAGCTTTCTTT.

The chain combines TRBV12-5 with TRBJ1-5, with D possibly TRBD1 on 5 matching bases. Germline V lookup: CDR1 LGHNT, CDR2 FRNRAP. Between the trimmed V and J ends, which lost 5 bases and 1 base, there was a span of 15 bases. This CDR3 spans 16 amino acids. CDR3 sequence reads: CASGRPGDSSNQPQHF. The CDR3 coding sequence is TGTGCTAGTGGTCGTCCCGGGGACTCAAGCAATCAGCCCCAGCATTTT.

This chain uses TRBV27 with TRBJ2-7; 9 nucleotides match TRBD2. CDR3 length: 14 residues. Germline lookup yields CDR1 MNHEY and CDR2 SMNVEV (reference sequence). V dropped 8 bases and J dropped 0; count of bases not matched to a gene: 5. The DNA for the CDR3 is TGTGCCAGCTCGGTAGCGGGGGACTCCTACGAGCAGTACTTC. This translates into CASSVAGDSYEQYF.